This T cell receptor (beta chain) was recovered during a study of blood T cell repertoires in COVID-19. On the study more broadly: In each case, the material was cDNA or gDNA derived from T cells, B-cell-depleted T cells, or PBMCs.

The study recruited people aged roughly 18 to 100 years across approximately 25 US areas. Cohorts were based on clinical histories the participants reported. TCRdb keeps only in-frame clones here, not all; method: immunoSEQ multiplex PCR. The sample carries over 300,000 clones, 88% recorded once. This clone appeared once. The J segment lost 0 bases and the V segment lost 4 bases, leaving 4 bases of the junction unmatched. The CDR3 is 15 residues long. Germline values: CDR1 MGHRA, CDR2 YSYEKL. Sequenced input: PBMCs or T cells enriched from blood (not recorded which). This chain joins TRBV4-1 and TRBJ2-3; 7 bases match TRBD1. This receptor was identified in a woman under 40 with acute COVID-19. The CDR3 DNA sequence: TGCGCCAGCAGCCCCCAGACAGGGAGCACAGATACGCAGTATTTT. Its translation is CASSPQTGSTDTQYF.